These 28 T cell receptor beta chains were sequenced from one sample in a study of cytomegalovirus exposure and HLA in healthy donors. 13 Jbeta primers and 60 Vbeta primers were used for the PCR. Clones were sequenced by immunoSEQ multiplex PCR, and TCRdb holds only the in-frame ones, with some missing. The data hold about 110,000 clones, with around 62% observed a single time. The sequencing input was PBMCs. The receptors shown here come from a man between 25 and 39 years old in good health and CMV-seropositive.

The rearrangement uses TRBV10-2 and TRBJ2-2, with 9 bases lining up with TRBD1. V gave up 7 bases and J gave up 7 bases; unmatched junction bases: 10. The CDR3 extends over 15 amino acids. Germline V gene sequence: CDR1 WSHSY, CDR2 SAAADI. The CDR3 DNA reads TGCGCCAGCACCCCCGGGGACAGGGTCATCGGGGAGCTGTTTTTT. Translating it yields CASTPGDRVIGELFF.

Worth noting for this clone: The junction does not match germline at one end; this may be a read error. The chain is built from TRBV30 and TRBJ2-4; TRBD2 matches at 16 bases. Germline V gene data show CDR1 as GTSNPN and CDR2 as SVGIG (reference sequence). The CDR3 totals 19 residues. The CDR3 coding sequence is TGTGCCTGGAGTAGACCGGGACTAGCGGGGGGGCCAACCAAAAACAGTCAGTACTTC. Its protein is CAWSRPGLAGGPTKNSQYF.

The rearrangement joins TRBV10-3 to TRBJ2-5; D gene uncertain. The CDR3 consists of 14 residues. V lost 0 bases, J lost 1 base, and 6 bases lay in between. In germline, CDR1 is ENHRY, CDR2 SYGVKD. CDR3 sequence reads: CAISESNSQETQYF. The CDR3 DNA sequence: TGTGCCATCAGTGAGTCAAACAGCCAAGAGACCCAGTACTTC.

This clone was detected once. This chain connects TRBV6-5 to TRBJ1-2; 7 bases match TRBD1. This CDR3 is built from 12 residues. From germline, CDR1 is MNHEY and CDR2 SVGAGI. V was pared by 5 bases and J by 8 bases, with 5 bases of the junction left unmatched. As DNA, the CDR3 is TGTGCCAGCAGTCAGCGACAGGGCGGCTACACCTTC. It yields the protein CASSQRQGGYTF.

Details on this clone: The sample holds other DNA sequences that translate to the same CDR3. This chain links TRBV6-5 with TRBJ2-7; possible D gene TRBD2, 6 bases. Germline V CDR1 and CDR2: MNHEY, SVGAGI. The length of the CDR3 is 14 residues. Trimming took off 3 bases at V and 0 bases at J, with 9 bases between the two ends. CDR3 coding DNA: TGTGCCAGCAGTTATAGCGGTAGCTCCTACGAGCAGTACTTC. Translation: CASSYSGSSYEQYF.

Only a few counts were recorded for this clone. The gene calls are TRBV9 and TRBJ2-1, with 11 nucleotides matching TRBD1. CDR3 size: 15 residues. The V segment lost 0 bases and the J segment 6 bases; nucleotides outside the gene matches: 2. Germline V gene sequence: CDR1 SGDLS, CDR2 YYNGEE. CDR3 amino acids: CASSVAGTGGNEQFF. The DNA for the CDR3 is TGTGCCAGCAGCGTAGCCGGGACAGGGGGCAATGAGCAGTTCTTC. The whole variable domain, remainder taken from reference TRBV9 and TRBJ2-1, is DSGVTQTPKHLITATGQRVTLRCSPRSGDLSVYWYQQSLDQGLQFLIQYYNGEERAKGNILERFSAQQFPDLHSELNLSSLELGDSALYFCASSVAGTGGNEQFFGPGTRLTVL.

The rearrangement uses TRBV7-9 and TRBJ1-6; 7 positions agree with TRBD1. V shed 3 bases, J shed 8 bases, and the junction held 7 bases outside the gene matches. Germline V lookup: CDR1 SEHNR, CDR2 FQNEAQ (reference sequence). This CDR3 is 15 amino acids long. The CDR3: CASSFSTGRHSPLHF. DNA for the CDR3: TGTGCCAGCAGCTTTTCGACAGGGCGGCATTCACCCCTCCACTTT.

The chain uses TRBV15 and TRBJ1-4; D is possibly TRBD1 (6 bases). Trimming stripped 5 bases from V and 7 bases from J, with 17 bases between. The CDR3 is 15 residues long. Germline V CDR1 and CDR2: LNHNV, YYDKDF (reference sequence). The CDR3 loop reads CATSAPGELSEKLFF. The CDR3 DNA sequence: TGTGCCACCAGCGCCCCAGGGGAGCTAAGTGAAAAACTGTTTTTT.

The genes are TRBV18 and TRBJ1-4, with D uncertain. The CDR3 is 15 amino acids. Germline-derived CDR1 and CDR2 are KGHSH and LQKENI. Trimming removed 0 bases at V and 3 bases at J, with 8 bases between. CDR3 sequence reads: CASSPPPQSNEKLFF. The CDR3 nucleotides read TGTGCCAGCTCACCACCCCCTCAGTCTAATGAAAAACTGTTTTTT.

This clone was counted between two and nine times. The chain recombines TRBV5-4 with TRBJ2-5, with 10 bases identical to TRBD1. The V gene's germline CDR1 is SGHNT and CDR2 YYREEE (reference sequence). The CDR3 sequence is 15 residues long. V lost 1 base and J lost 7; bases outside the gene matches: 7. The CDR3 DNA is TGTGCCAGCAGCTTGAAAGGGACAGGGGTCTTGACCCAGTACTTC. Translating it yields CASSLKGTGVLTQYF.

The chain combines TRBV6-6 with TRBJ2-7; unclear D gene. V dropped 0 bases and J dropped 6 bases, with 15 bases sitting between them. The CDR3 has 15 residues. In germline, CDR1 is MNHNY, CDR2 SVGAGI (reference sequence). The CDR3 DNA reads TGTGCCAGCAGTTACTCGATTAACTCGCGCGGCGAGCAGTACTTC. Translated: CASSYSINSRGEQYF.

The sample holds a few counts of this clone. The J gene is TRBJ1-5, the V gene TRBV11-2; 7 bases line up with TRBD1. The CDR3 sequence is 13 residues long. In germline, CDR1 is SGHAT, CDR2 FQNNGV. V dropped 2 bases and J dropped 6; count of bases not matched to a gene: 1. In nucleotides, the CDR3 is TGTGCCAGCAGCTTACAGGGGGGTCAGCCCCAGCATTTT. Translating gives CASSLQGGQPQHF. The variable domain in full, completed from reference TRBV11-2 and TRBJ1-5, reads EAGVAQSPRYKIIEKRQSVAFWCNPISGHATLYWYQQILGQGPKLLIQFQNNGVVDDSQLPKDRFSAERLKGVDSTLKIQPAKLEDSAVYLCASSLQGGQPQHFGDGTRLSIL.

The chain links TRBV6-5 to TRBJ1-2; the match to TRBD1 covers 10 bases. The V segment lost 6 bases and the J segment 8 bases; nucleotides outside the gene matches: 6. Germline CDR1 reads MNHEY; CDR2 reads SVGAGI. The CDR3 has 13 amino acids. As DNA, the CDR3 is TGTGCCAGCAGCCTGGACAGGGGGGGAGGCTACACCTTC. Residues: CASSLDRGGGYTF.

On this clone itself: Other DNA sequences in this specimen translate into the identical CDR3. This chain connects TRBV7-2 to TRBJ2-7; D call uncertain. The V and J ends lost 5 bases and 4 bases respectively, with 6 bases between them. The CDR3 runs 11 residues. From germline, CDR1 is SGHTA and CDR2 FQGNSA. This CDR3 is CASSPSYEQYF. The CDR3 nucleotides are TGTGCCAGCAGCCCCTCTTACGAGCAGTACTTC.

The rearrangement joins TRBV27 to TRBJ1-5, with TRBD1 matching 9 bases. This CDR3 is built from 14 residues. The germline V gene has CDR1 MNHEY and CDR2 SMNVEV (reference sequence). J gave up 4 bases and V 3 bases, and 1 base lay outside the gene matches. CDR3 protein: CASSFGTGNQPQHF. Here the CDR3 DNA reads TGTGCCAGCAGTTTCGGGACAGGGAATCAGCCCCAGCATTTT.

The rearrangement links TRBV9 to TRBJ2-1, with 15 bases matching TRBD2. This CDR3 contains 17 residues. From germline, CDR1 is SGDLS and CDR2 YYNGEE. Trimming cost V 4 bases and J 7 bases; bases outside gene matches: 9. The chain's CDR3 is CASSIGLAGGLRNEQFF. The CDR3 region has the DNA TGTGCCAGCAGCATCGGACTAGCGGGGGGGCTAAGAAATGAGCAGTTCTTC.

The CDR3 sequence is CASSLDGRTGWAGYEQYF. The CDR3 nucleotides are TGTGCCAGCAGCTTAGATGGGAGGACGGGCTGGGCTGGGTACGAGCAGTACTTC. The V and J genes are TRBV11-2 and TRBJ2-7; D may be TRBD2 (6 bases). Germline V lookup: CDR1 SGHAT, CDR2 FQNNGV. This CDR3 comprises 18 residues. V dropped 0 bases and J dropped 4 bases, with 22 bases sitting between them.

This chain uses TRBV15 with TRBJ1-4; TRBD1 is a possible D gene (5 bases). This CDR3 region has 13 residues. The germline V and J ends were trimmed by 3 bases and 7 bases, with 9 bases remaining between them. Germline CDR1 and CDR2: LNHNV and YYDKDF (reference sequence). In DNA, the CDR3 is TGTGCCACCAGCAGGGGGCGGGGTGAAAAACTGTTTTTT. It is translated as CATSRGRGEKLFF.

The V call is TRBV18, the J call TRBJ1-1; D call uncertain. This CDR3 is 13 amino acids long. Between the trimmed V and J ends, which lost 2 bases and 3 bases, there was a span of 7 bases. The germline gives CDR1 KGHSH, CDR2 LQKENI. The CDR3 is CASSPGGDTEAFF. CDR3 DNA sequence: TGTGCCAGCTCACCAGGCGGGGACACTGAAGCTTTCTTT.

V and J are TRBV30 and TRBJ1-6; unclear D gene. The germline CDR1 and CDR2 sequences are GTSNPN and SVGIG (reference sequence). This CDR3 spans 15 amino acids. V dropped 3 bases and J dropped 10 bases, with 19 bases sitting between them. The CDR3 nucleotides read TGTGCCTGGAGCTTTAGGAGCCTAGCATCATCACCCCTCCACTTT. Residues: CAWSFRSLASSPLHF.

The rearrangement uses TRBV5-1 and TRBJ1-2, with 8 bases identical to TRBD1. Unmatched junction bases numbered 6, after V lost 4 bases and J lost 7 bases. Per the germline V gene, CDR1 is SGHRS and CDR2 is YFSETQ. The CDR3 spans 13 residues. CDR3 protein: CASSVDGQGGYTF. The CDR3 DNA is TGCGCCAGCAGCGTAGACGGACAGGGTGGCTACACCTTC.

This chain connects TRBV19 to TRBJ2-1; 12 nucleotides align to TRBD2. The CDR3 is made up of 15 amino acids. The junction had 4 bases not matched to a gene; V was cut back by 3 bases and J by 7 bases. The germline CDR1 and CDR2 sequences are LNHDA and SQIVND (reference sequence). The CDR3: CASSIGLAGGNEQFF. CDR3 nucleotide sequence: TGTGCCAGTAGTATTGGGCTAGCGGGGGGGAATGAGCAGTTCTTC.

About this clone: Germline and junction disagree at one end, which may indicate a read error. The chain links TRBV7-9 to TRBJ2-7; 8 bases fit TRBD1. This CDR3 has 11 amino acids. Germline values: CDR1 SEHNR, CDR2 FQNEAQ (reference sequence). This CDR3 is CASSLGDRSAF. The CDR3 DNA sequence: TGTGCCAGCAGCTTAGGGGACAGGTCAGCTTTC.

The chain carries TRBV7-8 and TRBJ2-7; D is perhaps TRBD2 (5 bases). V lost 3 bases and J 0 bases, leaving 12 bases between the germline ends. The CDR3 is 15 residues long. In germline, CDR1 is SGHVS, CDR2 FQNEAQ. CDR3 sequence reads: CASSLARGNSYEQYF. DNA of the CDR3: TGTGCCAGCAGCTTGGCTCGGGGAAACTCCTACGAGCAGTACTTC. Using reference TRBV7-8 and TRBJ2-7 for the parts outside the CDR3, the full variable domain is GAGVSQSPRYKVAKRGQDVALRCDPISGHVSLFWYQQALGQGPEFLTYFQNEAQLDKSGLPSDRFFAERPEGSVSTLKIQRTQQEDSAVYLCASSLARGNSYEQYFGPGTRLTVT.

The chain uses TRBV7-9 and TRBJ1-4; D is possibly TRBD1 (5 bases). Trimming shortened V by 2 bases and J by 0 bases, and 7 bases separated the two germline ends. Germline CDR1 reads SEHNR; CDR2 reads FQNEAQ (reference sequence). CDR3 length: 15 residues. The CDR3 protein is CASSLRGATNEKLFF. The CDR3 DNA follows: TGTGCCAGCAGCTTAAGGGGTGCAACTAATGAAAAACTGTTTTTT.

The sample holds a few counts of this clone. The rearrangement uses TRBV4-1 and TRBJ2-1; 12 bases map to TRBD2. From germline, CDR1 is MGHRA and CDR2 YSYEKL. There are 16 residues in the CDR3. V trimming: 3 bases; J trimming: 7 bases; junction bases outside the gene matches: 7. In DNA form, the CDR3 reads TGCGCCAGCAGCCATCTCGGACTAGCGGGGAATAATGAGCAGTTCTTC. Encoded protein: CASSHLGLAGNNEQFF.

In this sample, this clone turned up a few times. The chain joins TRBV29-1 to TRBJ2-7; tentative D call: TRBD2 (6 bases). The V gene lost 7 bases and the J gene lost 0 bases, with 19 bases spanning the gap. Per the germline V gene, CDR1 is SQVTM and CDR2 is ANQGSEA. The CDR3 sequence is 15 residues long. For the CDR3, the DNA is TGCAGCGCCGCCGGAGGGGACCGAATCTCCTACGAGCAGTACTTC. Amino acid sequence: CSAAGGDRISYEQYF.

The rearrangement uses TRBV7-2 and TRBJ1-4; maybe TRBD1 (6 bases). The V end lost 0 bases, the J end lost 7 bases, and 15 bases lay between the germline ends. The CDR3 extends over 16 amino acids. Germline-derived CDR1 and CDR2 are SGHTA and FQGNSA. CDR3 DNA sequence: TGTGCCAGCAGCTTAGCCATATGCTCAGGGGCTGAAAAACTGTTTTTT. It translates to CASSLAICSGAEKLFF.